This TCR beta chain was obtained from a study of blood T cell repertoires in COVID-19. The overall study: Specimens from acute and convalescent COVID-19 originated in the United States, Italy and Spain. T cells, B-cell-depleted T cells, or PBMCs supplied cDNA or gDNA.

The length of the CDR3 is 15 residues. V was pared by 1 base and J by 1 base, with 7 bases between. Germline V gene lookup returns CDR1 SGHNT and CDR2 YENEEA. Per the original methods: Nucleated cell number was recorded as an estimate derived from reference gene primer amplification. TCRdb's copy holds only in-frame clones and misses some; the assay was immunoSEQ multiplex PCR. That table furnishes V, J and clone size, whereas the DNA furnished D and trimming. The data contain 200,000 to 250,000 clones, over 80% of them seen just once; the ten biggest clones take up 1.3%. The Seattle patients joined while their infection was active and were tracked longitudinally afterward.

Sample: peripheral blood. The receptor's source is a woman aged 25 to 45 with COVID-19, enrolled during active disease. The chain combines TRBV11-3 with TRBJ2-2; no clear D gene. This CDR3 reads CASSLGERNTGELFF. CDR3 sequence (DNA): TGTGCCAGCAGCTTAGGAGAGCGGAACACCGGGGAGCTGTTTTTT.